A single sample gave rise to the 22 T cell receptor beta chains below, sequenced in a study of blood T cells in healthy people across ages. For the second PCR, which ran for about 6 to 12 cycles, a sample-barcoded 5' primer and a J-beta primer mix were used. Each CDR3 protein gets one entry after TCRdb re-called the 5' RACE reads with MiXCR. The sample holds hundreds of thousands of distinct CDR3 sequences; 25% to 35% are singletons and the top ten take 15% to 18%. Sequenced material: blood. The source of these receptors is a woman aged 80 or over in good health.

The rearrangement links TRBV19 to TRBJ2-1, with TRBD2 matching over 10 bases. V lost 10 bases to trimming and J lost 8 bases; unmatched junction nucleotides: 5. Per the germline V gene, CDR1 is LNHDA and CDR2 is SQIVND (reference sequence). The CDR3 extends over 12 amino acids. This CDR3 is CATAGLAHEQFF. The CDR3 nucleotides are TGTGCCACCGCGGGACTAGCGCATGAGCAGTTCTTC. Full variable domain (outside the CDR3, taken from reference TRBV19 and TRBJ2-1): DGGITQSPKYLFRKEGQNVTLSCEQNLNHDAMYWYRQDPGQGLRLIYYSQIVNDFQKGDIAEGYSVSREKKESFPLTVTSAQKNPTAFYLCATAGLAHEQFFGPGTRLTVL.

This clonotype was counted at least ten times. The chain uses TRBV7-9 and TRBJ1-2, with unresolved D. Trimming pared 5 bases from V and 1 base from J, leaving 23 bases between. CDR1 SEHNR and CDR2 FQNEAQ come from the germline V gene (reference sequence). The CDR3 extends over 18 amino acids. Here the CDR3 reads CASSRTLVESQFNYGYTF. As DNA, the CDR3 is TGTGCCAGCAGCCGAACGCTAGTTGAGAGCCAATTTAACTATGGCTACACCTTC.

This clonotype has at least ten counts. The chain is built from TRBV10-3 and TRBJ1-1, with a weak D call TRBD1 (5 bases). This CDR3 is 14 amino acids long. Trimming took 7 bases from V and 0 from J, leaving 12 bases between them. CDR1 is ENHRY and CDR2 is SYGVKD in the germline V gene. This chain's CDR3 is CAIKKTDMNTEAFF. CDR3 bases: TGTGCCATCAAGAAGACAGACATGAACACTGAAGCTTTCTTT.

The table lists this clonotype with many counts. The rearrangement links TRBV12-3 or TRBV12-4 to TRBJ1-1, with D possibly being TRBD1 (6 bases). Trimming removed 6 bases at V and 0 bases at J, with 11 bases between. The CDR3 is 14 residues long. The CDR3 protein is CASSRRGLNTEAFF. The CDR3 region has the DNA TGTGCCAGCAGCCGCAGGGGCTTGAACACTGAAGCTTTCTTT.

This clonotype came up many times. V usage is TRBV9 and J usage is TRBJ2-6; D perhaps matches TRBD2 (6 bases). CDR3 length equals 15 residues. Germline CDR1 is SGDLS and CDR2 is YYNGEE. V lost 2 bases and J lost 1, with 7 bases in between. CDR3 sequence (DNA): TGTGCCAGCAGCGTCGGGAGTTCTGGGGCCAACGTCCTGACTTTC. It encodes CASSVGSSGANVLTF.

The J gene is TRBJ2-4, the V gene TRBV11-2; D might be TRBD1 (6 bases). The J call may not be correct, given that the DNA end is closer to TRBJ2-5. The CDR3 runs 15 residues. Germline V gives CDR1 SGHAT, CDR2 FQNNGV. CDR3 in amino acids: CASSKGGMNQETQYF. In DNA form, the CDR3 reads TGTGCCAGCAGTAAAGGGGGAATGAACCAAGAGACCCAGTACTTC.

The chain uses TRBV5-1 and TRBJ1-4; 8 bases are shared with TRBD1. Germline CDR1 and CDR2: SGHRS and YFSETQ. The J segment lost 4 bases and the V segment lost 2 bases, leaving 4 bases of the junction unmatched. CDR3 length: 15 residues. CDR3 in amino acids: CASSLGQGYNEKLFF. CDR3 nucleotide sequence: TGCGCCAGCAGCTTAGGACAGGGATATAATGAAAAACTGTTTTTT. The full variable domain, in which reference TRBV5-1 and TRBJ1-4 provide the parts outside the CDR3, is KAGVTQTPRYLIKTRGQQVTLSCSPISGHRSVSWYQQTPGQGLQFLFEYFSETQRNKGNFPGRFSGRQFSNSRSEMNVSTLELGDSALYLCASSLGQGYNEKLFFGSGTQLSVL.

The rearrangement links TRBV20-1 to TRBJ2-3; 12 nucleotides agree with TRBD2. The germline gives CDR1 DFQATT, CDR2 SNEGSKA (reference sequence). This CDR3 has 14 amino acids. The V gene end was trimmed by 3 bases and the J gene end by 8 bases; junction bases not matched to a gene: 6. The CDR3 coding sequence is TGCAGTGCTAGGCCTAGCGGGGGGGCGGGTACGCAGTATTTT. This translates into CSARPSGGAGTQYF.

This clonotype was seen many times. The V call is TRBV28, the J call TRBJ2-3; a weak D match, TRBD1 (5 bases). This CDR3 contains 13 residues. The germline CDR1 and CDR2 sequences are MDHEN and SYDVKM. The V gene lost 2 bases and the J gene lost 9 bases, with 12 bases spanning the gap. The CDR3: CASSLPPWGTQYF. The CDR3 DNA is TGTGCCAGCAGTTTACCCCCCTGGGGCACGCAGTATTTT.

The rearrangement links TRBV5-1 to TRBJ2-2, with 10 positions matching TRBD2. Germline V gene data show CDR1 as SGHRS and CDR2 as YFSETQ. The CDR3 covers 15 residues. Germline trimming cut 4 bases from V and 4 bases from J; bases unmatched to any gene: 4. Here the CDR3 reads CASSETSGVTGELFF. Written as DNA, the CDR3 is TGCGCCAGCAGCGAAACTAGCGGGGTCACCGGGGAGCTGTTTTTT.

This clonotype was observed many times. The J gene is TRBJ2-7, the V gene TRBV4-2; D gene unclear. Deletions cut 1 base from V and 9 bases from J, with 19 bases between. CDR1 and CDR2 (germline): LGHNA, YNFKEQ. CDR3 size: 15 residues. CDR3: CASSQAARDLKTQYF. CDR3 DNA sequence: TGTGCCAGCAGCCAAGCGGCAAGGGATTTAAAAACGCAGTACTTC.

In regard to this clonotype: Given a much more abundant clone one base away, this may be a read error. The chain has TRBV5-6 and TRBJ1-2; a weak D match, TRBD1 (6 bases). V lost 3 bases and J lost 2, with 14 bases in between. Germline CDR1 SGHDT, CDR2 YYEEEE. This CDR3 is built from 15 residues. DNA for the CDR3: TGTGCCAGCAGCTGGCGTAAGGGGGAAAACTATGGCTACACCTTC. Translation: CASSWRKGENYGYTF.

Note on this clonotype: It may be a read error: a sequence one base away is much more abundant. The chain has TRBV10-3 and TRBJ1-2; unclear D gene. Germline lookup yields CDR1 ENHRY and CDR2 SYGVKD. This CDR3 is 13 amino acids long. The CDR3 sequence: CATSELSSAGYTF. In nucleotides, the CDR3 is TGTGCCACCAGTGAGTTAAGTTCCGCTGGCTACACCTTC.

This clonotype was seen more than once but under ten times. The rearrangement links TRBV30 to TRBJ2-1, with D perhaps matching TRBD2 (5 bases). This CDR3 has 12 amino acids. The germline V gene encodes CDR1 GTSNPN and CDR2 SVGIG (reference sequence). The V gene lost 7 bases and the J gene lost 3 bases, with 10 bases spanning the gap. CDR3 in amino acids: CASSDYYNEQFF. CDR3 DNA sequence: TGTGCCTCCTCAGACTACTACAATGAGCAGTTCTTC.

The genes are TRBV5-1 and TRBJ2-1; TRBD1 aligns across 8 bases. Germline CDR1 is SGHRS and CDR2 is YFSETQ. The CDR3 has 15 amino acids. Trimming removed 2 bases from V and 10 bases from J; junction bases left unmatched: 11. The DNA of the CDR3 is TGCGCCAGCAGCTTATCAGGACAGGGAATACAGGAGCAGTTCTTC. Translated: CASSLSGQGIQEQFF. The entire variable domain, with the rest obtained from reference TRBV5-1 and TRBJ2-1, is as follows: KAGVTQTPRYLIKTRGQQVTLSCSPISGHRSVSWYQQTPGQGLQFLFEYFSETQRNKGNFPGRFSGRQFSNSRSEMNVSTLELGDSALYLCASSLSGQGIQEQFFGPGTRLTVL.

Here the CDR3 DNA reads TGTGCCAGCATGTCAGGGGGCTCGAACAATGAGCAGTTCTTC. It translates to CASMSGGSNNEQFF. The chain links TRBV28 to TRBJ2-1; 8 bases line up with TRBD1. Germline CDR1 and CDR2: MDHEN and SYDVKM. V shed 7 bases, J shed 5 bases, and the junction held 7 bases outside the gene matches. The CDR3 consists of 14 residues.

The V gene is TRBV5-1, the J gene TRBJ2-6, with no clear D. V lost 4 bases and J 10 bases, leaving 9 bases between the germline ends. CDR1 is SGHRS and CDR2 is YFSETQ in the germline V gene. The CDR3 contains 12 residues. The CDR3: CASSERPNVLTF. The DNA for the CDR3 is TGCGCCAGCAGCGAGAGACCGAACGTCCTGACTTTC.

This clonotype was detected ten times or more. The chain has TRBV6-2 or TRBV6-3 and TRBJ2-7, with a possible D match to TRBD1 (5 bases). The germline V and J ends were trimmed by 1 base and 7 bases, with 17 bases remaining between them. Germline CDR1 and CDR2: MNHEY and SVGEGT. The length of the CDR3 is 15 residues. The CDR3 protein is CASSYLSRVDKEQYF. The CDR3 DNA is TGTGCCAGCAGTTACTTGTCCAGGGTCGATAAGGAGCAGTACTTC.

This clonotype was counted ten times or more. DNA for the CDR3: TGTGCCAGCAGTTGGGGACGACTGGGCGAGCAGTACTTC. Encoded protein: CASSWGRLGEQYF. The chain uses TRBV27 and TRBJ2-7; the D gene could be TRBD1 or TRBD2 (5 bases each). The CDR3 is made up of 13 amino acids. V lost 4 bases and J lost 6, with 13 bases in between. Looked up from germline, CDR1 is MNHEY and CDR2 is SMNVEV (reference sequence).

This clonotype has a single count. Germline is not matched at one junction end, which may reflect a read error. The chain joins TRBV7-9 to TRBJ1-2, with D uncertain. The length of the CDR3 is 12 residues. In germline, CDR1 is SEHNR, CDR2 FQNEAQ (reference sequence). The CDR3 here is CTSSRTSYGYTF. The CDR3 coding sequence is TGTACCAGCAGCCGCACCAGCTATGGCTACACCTTC.

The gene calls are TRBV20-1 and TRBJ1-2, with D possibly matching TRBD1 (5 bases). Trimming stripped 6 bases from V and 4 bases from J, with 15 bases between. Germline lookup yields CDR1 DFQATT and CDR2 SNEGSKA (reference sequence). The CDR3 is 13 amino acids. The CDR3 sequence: CSAHTGQGYGYTF. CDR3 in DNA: TGCAGTGCCCACACGGGGCAGGGCTATGGCTACACCTTC.

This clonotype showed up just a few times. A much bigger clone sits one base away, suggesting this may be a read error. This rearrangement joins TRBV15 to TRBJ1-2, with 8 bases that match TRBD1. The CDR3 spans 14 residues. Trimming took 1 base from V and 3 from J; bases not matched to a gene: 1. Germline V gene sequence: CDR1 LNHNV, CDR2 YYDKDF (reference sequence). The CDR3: CATSRGTGHYGYTF. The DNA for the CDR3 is TGTGCCACCAGCAGAGGGACAGGGCACTATGGCTACACCTTC. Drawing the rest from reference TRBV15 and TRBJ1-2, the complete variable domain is DAMVIQNPRYQVTQFGKPVTLSCSQTLNHNVMYWYQQKSSQAPKLLFHYYDKDFNNEADTPDNFQSRRPNTSFCFLDIRSPGLGDTAMYLCATSRGTGHYGYTFGSGTRLTVV.